The rows below give T cell receptor beta chains drawn from one sample of a study of blood T cell repertoires in COVID-19. The data were produced by immunoSEQ multiplex PCR, yet TCRdb's version contains in-frame clones alone and is incomplete. The sample lists about 310,000 clones, 75% to 90% occurring once. The sample comprised PBMCs or T cells enriched from blood (not recorded which). Every receptor here comes from a man younger than 45 who had recovered from COVID-19. The CDR3 runs from the conserved cysteine through the conserved F or W. Fields, in order: J gene, D gene, V gene, clone size, CDR3 protein, CDR3 DNA. A D gene is named only where the DNA matches it firmly. Where a row states a size, it is once, few, many or the class of an expanded clone; other rows omit it.

>TRBJ2-1|NA|TRBV7-3|NA
CASSLAGGEYNEQFF
TGTGCCAGCAGCTTAGCGGGCGGGGAGTACAATGAGCAGTTCTTC
>TRBJ2-1|TRBD2|TRBV28|NA
CASSLAGGTNEQFF
TGTGCCAGCAGTCTAGCGGGGGGTACCAATGAGCAGTTCTTC
>TRBJ1-2|TRBD1|TRBV10-3|NA
CAISGLQGIGGYTF
TGTGCCATCAGTGGCCTACAGGGGATTGGGGGCTACACCTTC
>TRBJ2-7|TRBD1|TRBV2|NA
CASSELGQGSYEQYF
TGTGCCAGCAGTGAACTGGGACAGGGATCTTACGAGCAGTACTTC
>TRBJ1-6|NA|TRBV2|NA
CASSTDNSPLHF
TGTGCCAGCAGTACAGATAATTCACCCCTCCACTTT
>TRBJ2-1|NA|TRBV5-4|NA
CASSEGSPSGSYNEQFF
TGTGCCAGCAGCGAAGGTTCTCCCTCCGGGTCCTACAATGAGCAGTTCTTC
>TRBJ1-1|TRBD1|TRBV5-1|NA
CASSFQGATEAFF
TGCGCCAGCAGCTTTCAGGGGGCGACTGAAGCTTTCTTT
>TRBJ2-3|NA|TRBV6-6|NA
CASSYLGWGRADTQYF
TGTGCCAGCAGTTACTTAGGGTGGGGCCGGGCAGATACGCAGTATTTT
>TRBJ2-6|NA|TRBV7-8|NA
CASNPLAKAYSGANVLTF
TGTGCCAGCAACCCACTAGCCAAAGCTTACTCTGGGGCCAACGTCCTGACTTTC
>TRBJ2-7|TRBD2|TRBV6-5|few
CASRVSGGAYEQYF
TGTGCCAGCAGGGTAAGCGGGGGGGCCTACGAGCAGTACTTC
>TRBJ1-1|NA|TRBV10-3|once
CAITLTGISEAFF
TGTGCCATCACCTTGACAGGTATCTCTGAAGCTTTCTTT
>TRBJ2-3|TRBD2|TRBV18|NA
CASSRTIGGADTDTQYF
TGTGCCAGCTCACGAACAATCGGGGGGGCCGACACAGATACGCAGTATTTT
>TRBJ1-1|NA|TRBV5-4|NA
CASSLESSDTEAFF
TGTGCCAGCAGCTTGGAATCTTCGGACACTGAAGCTTTCTTT
>TRBJ2-5|TRBD2|TRBV7-6|NA
CASSPGLAGDPMPQYF
TGTGCCAGCAGCCCAGGACTAGCGGGGGACCCGATGCCCCAGTACTTC
>TRBJ1-1|NA|TRBV2|NA
CASSERGVNTEAFF
TGTGCCAGCAGTGAACGGGGGGTGAACACTGAAGCTTTCTTT
>TRBJ1-2|NA|TRBV5-1|NA
CASSLRQHYGYTF
TGCGCCAGCAGCTTGAGACAGCACTATGGCTACACCTTC
>TRBJ1-5|NA|TRBV19|once
CASSIQGGGNQPQHF
TGTGCCAGTAGTATTCAAGGGGGAGGCAATCAGCCCCAGCATTTT
>TRBJ1-2|NA|TRBV9|NA
CASSGVSRVVGYGYTF
TGTGCCAGCAGCGGGGTGTCCAGGGTAGTGGGCTATGGCTACACCTTC
>TRBJ2-5|TRBD2|TRBV5-4|once
CASSILAGLQETQYF
TGTGCCAGCAGCATTTTAGCGGGGTTACAAGAGACCCAGTACTTC
>TRBJ1-1|NA|TRBV2|NA
CASIPTTVKNTEAFF
TGTGCCAGCATCCCTACGACAGTGAAGAACACTGAAGCTTTCTTT
>TRBJ1-4|NA|TRBV30|NA
CAWTPQGDEKLFF
TGTGCCTGGACCCCGCAGGGCGACGAAAAACTGTTTTTT
>TRBJ2-4|NA|TRBV18|NA
CASSPEGHIQYF
TGTGCCAGCTCACCAGAGGGTCACATTCAGTACTTC
>TRBJ2-1|TRBD2|TRBV18|NA
CASSPAGGGTYNEQFF
TGTGCCAGCTCACCCGCGGGAGGAGGCACCTACAATGAGCAGTTCTTC
>TRBJ2-5|NA|TRBV12-3/TRBV12-4|NA
CASSSGLAETQYF
TGTGCCAGCAGTTCGGGTTTAGCGGAGACCCAGTACTTC
>TRBJ2-7|TRBD2|TRBV2|NA
CASRSAGGKTYEQYF
TGTGCCAGCAGAAGTGCGGGGGGAAAAACTTACGAGCAGTACTTC
>TRBJ1-4|NA|TRBV20-1|once
CSASNTTNEKLFF
TGCAGTGCTAGTAATACAACTAATGAAAAACTGTTTTTT
>TRBJ1-2|NA|TRBV27|NA
CASSSSGINPSYGYTF
TGTGCCAGCAGCTCATCCGGGATAAACCCCTCCTATGGCTACACCTTC
>TRBJ1-1|NA|TRBV3-1/TRBV3-2|NA
CASMGLVNTEAFF
TGTGCCAGCATGGGACTCGTGAACACTGAAGCTTTCTTT
>TRBJ1-3|NA|TRBV27|NA
CASSVRGDAGNTIYF
TGTGCCAGCAGTGTCAGGGGAGACGCTGGAAACACCATATATTTT
>TRBJ2-2|TRBD2|TRBV5-1|NA
CASSFWRGADTGELFF
TGCGCCAGCAGCTTCTGGCGGGGGGCAGACACCGGGGAGCTGTTTTTT
>TRBJ2-1|NA|TRBV5-1|NA
CASSSSGSYNEQFF
TGCGCCAGCAGCTCCTCGGGGTCCTACAATGAGCAGTTCTTC
>TRBJ1-6|TRBD1|TRBV5-4|NA
CASSRDRDRALHF
TGTGCCAGCAGCAGGGACAGGGATCGGGCCCTCCACTTT
>TRBJ1-1|NA|TRBV3-1/TRBV3-2|NA
CASSQDWGRAAFF
TGTGCCAGCAGCCAAGATTGGGGCCGGGCGGCTTTCTTT
>TRBJ2-1|NA|TRBV29-1|NA
CSVAMAAGQQFF
TGCAGCGTTGCAATGGCGGCGGGACAGCAGTTCTTC
>TRBJ1-3|TRBD1|TRBV6-6|NA
CASSNKRDSSGNTIYF
TGTGCCAGCAGTAATAAACGGGACAGCTCGGGAAACACCATATATTTT
>TRBJ2-5|TRBD2|TRBV20-1|NA
CSASDGGNQETQYF
TGCAGTGCTAGTGACGGGGGGAACCAAGAGACCCAGTACTTC
>TRBJ1-4|NA|TRBV5-1|few
CASSLGTGGEKLFF
TGCGCCAGCAGCTTAGGGACCGGAGGGGAAAAACTGTTTTTT
>TRBJ1-2|NA|TRBV5-1|NA
CASSSQGLAPNYGYTF
TGCGCCAGCAGCTCACAGGGTTTGGCTCCTAACTATGGCTACACCTTC
>TRBJ1-4|NA|TRBV5-4|NA
CASSPKAGAYEKLFF
TGTGCCAGCAGCCCCAAGGCGGGGGCGTATGAAAAACTGTTTTTT
>TRBJ2-3|TRBD2|TRBV2|once
CASSPQRGIDTQYF
TGTGCCAGCAGTCCCCAGCGGGGGATAGATACGCAGTATTTT
>TRBJ1-2|NA|TRBV10-3|once
CAITREGLSYGYTF
TGTGCCATTACGCGAGAGGGACTAAGCTATGGCTACACCTTC
>TRBJ1-6|NA|TRBV29-1|NA
CSVGLGDTYNSPLHF
TGCAGCGTGGGCTTGGGGGACACCTATAATTCACCCCTCCACTTT
>TRBJ2-2|NA|TRBV14|once
CASSRGNTGELFF
TGTGCCAGCAGCCGCGGGAACACCGGGGAGCTGTTTTTT
>TRBJ2-7|TRBD2|TRBV7-2|NA
CASSRLAGGSYEQYF
TGTGCCAGCAGTCGACTAGCGGGTGGCTCCTACGAGCAGTACTTC
>TRBJ1-1|NA|TRBV19|NA
CASSGQGTTEAFF
TGTGCCAGTAGTGGTCAGGGGACCACTGAAGCTTTCTTT
>TRBJ1-1|NA|TRBV2|few
CASIIQGARNTEAFF
TGTGCCAGCATTATCCAGGGCGCTCGGAACACTGAAGCTTTCTTT
>TRBJ1-1|NA|TRBV20-1|NA
CSASSSYDTTPGDTEAFF
TGCAGTGCTAGTAGTTCTTATGACACCACCCCGGGGGACACTGAAGCTTTCTTT
>TRBJ2-5|NA|TRBV12-5|NA
CASGLRGNQGETQYF
TGTGCTAGTGGTTTGAGGGGGAACCAGGGAGAGACCCAGTACTTC
>TRBJ1-6|NA|TRBV12-3/TRBV12-4|few
CASSFQNSPLHF
TGTGCCAGCAGTTTCCAGAATTCACCCCTCCACTTT
>TRBJ2-2|TRBD1|TRBV30|NA
CAWDRDATGELFF
TGTGCCTGGGACAGGGACGCCACCGGGGAGCTGTTTTTT
>TRBJ2-3|NA|TRBV30|NA
CAWSVLRSTDTQYF
TGTGCCTGGAGTGTACTAAGGAGCACAGATACGCAGTATTTT